The rows below give T cell receptor beta chains drawn from one sample of a study of T cell repertoires in aging, cancer and after chemotherapy. TCRdb re-called the multiplex PCR reads with MiXCR, one entry per CDR3 protein. Seen here are approximately 5,100 distinct CDR3 sequences, around 29% observed once, and the top ten hold 8.5% to 14%. Sequencing was performed on blood. Receptors originate from a human donor with a solid tumor. Both conserved end residues are part of each CDR3. The D gene is left open where the match is weak. Where a row states a size, it is once, few, many or the class of an expanded clone; other rows omit it.

cdr3_nt cdr3_aa d_call v_call clone_size j_call cdr3_length
TGCAGTGCTGAAAGGGGACCGGCGGGCTACACCTTC CSAERGPAGYTF NA TRBV20-1 NA TRBJ1-2 12
TGTGCCACTTCGCGGGGGGGGAGCTCCTACAATGAGCAGTTCTTC CATSRGGSSYNEQFF TRBD2 TRBV5-4 few TRBJ2-1 15
TGTGCCAGCAGCATACGGACAGGCGCCAACACCATATATTTT CASSIRTGANTIYF TRBD1 TRBV7-6 few TRBJ1-3 14
TGCAGTGCTAGAGGTCTAGCGGGAGGGGGATGGGAGACCCAGTACTTC CSARGLAGGGWETQYF TRBD2 TRBV20-1 NA TRBJ2-5 16
TGTGCCAGCCCCGGACAGGGACTCTATGGGGCCAACGTCCTGACTTTC CASPGQGLYGANVLTF TRBD1 TRBV7-9 few TRBJ2-6 16
TGCAGTGCTACTAGGGGGACTAGCGGCACAGATACGCAGTATTTT CSATRGTSGTDTQYF TRBD2 TRBV20-1 NA TRBJ2-3 15
TGTGCCAGCAGTGTTGCAGGACAGGGGCTCGAGCAGTACTTC CASSVAGQGLEQYF TRBD1 TRBV6-1 NA TRBJ2-7 14
TGTGCCAGTACCACCGAAAGGTTTCAGCCCCAGCATTTT CASTTERFQPQHF NA TRBV19 NA TRBJ1-5 13
TGTGCCAGCAGTTTCTCTGGACAAAATTCACCCCTCCACTTT CASSFSGQNSPLHF NA TRBV12-3/TRBV12-4 few TRBJ1-6 14
TGTGCCAGCAGAGTGGTTGGGGCGAACACCGGGGAGCTGTTTTTT CASRVVGANTGELFF NA TRBV7-9 few TRBJ2-2 15
TGCGCCAGCAGGGGACAGTATGAAAAACTGTTTTTT CASRGQYEKLFF TRBD1 TRBV5-1 NA TRBJ1-4 12
TGTGCCAGCAGCTTACACCCGGACGGCGCTAACTATGGCTACACCTTC CASSLHPDGANYGYTF NA TRBV7-9 NA TRBJ1-2 16
TGCAGCGCCGGGTCGGACTTCAATCAGCCCCAGCATTTT CSAGSDFNQPQHF NA TRBV29-1 medium-sized TRBJ1-5 13
TGCAGTGCCCGGGGGGACAGGGGTCCCTACGAGCAGTACTTC CSARGDRGPYEQYF TRBD1 TRBV20-1 NA TRBJ2-7 14
TGTGCCACCAGTGAACCGGGATACAATCAGCCCCAGCATTTT CATSEPGYNQPQHF NA TRBV24-1 NA TRBJ1-5 14
TGCAGTGCTAGTAGCCGATCGCAGGGGAACTATGGCTACACCTTC CSASSRSQGNYGYTF NA TRBV20-1 few TRBJ1-2 15
TGTGCCTGGAGTTTTGGGGGAGCCATAGAGACCCAGTACTTC CAWSFGGAIETQYF NA TRBV30 few TRBJ2-5 14
TGTGCCAGCAGATTAGCCGGGACGGCGGGCTCCTACGAGCAGTACTTC CASRLAGTAGSYEQYF NA TRBV27 few TRBJ2-7 16
TGTGCCAGCAGTTCAGGGTCCGGGACTGAAGCTTTCTTT CASSSGSGTEAFF NA TRBV27 NA TRBJ1-1 13
TGCAGTGCCCTGGACAGGGCAAGTCATGGCTACACCTTC CSALDRASHGYTF TRBD1 TRBV20-1 few TRBJ1-2 13
TGTGCCAGCAGTACCCTCGGCGGGGACCAGACCCGGGAGCTGTTTTTT CASSTLGGDQTRELFF NA TRBV6-1 NA TRBJ2-2 16
TGCAGCGTACCCCAGGGCGTTCGTACTGAAGCTTTCTTT CSVPQGVRTEAFF NA TRBV29-1 medium-sized TRBJ1-1 13
TGTGCCAGCACCGCTGAGACCGGGAGAGAAGCTTTCTTT CASTAETGREAFF NA TRBV6-5 NA TRBJ1-1 13
TGTGCCAGCAGCGTAGCTGGAGGGGTAGGGCAAGAGACCCAGTACTTC CASSVAGGVGQETQYF NA TRBV9 once TRBJ2-5 16
TGTGCCAGCAGTTATGGTGGGCGTTCGGCCGGGGAGCTGTTTTTT CASSYGGRSAGELFF NA TRBV6-5 NA TRBJ2-2 15
TGCAGCGTTGAAGACCTTAGGGAAGTCCGGCGGCCGGGCTCTGGGGCCAACGTCCTGACTTTC CSVEDLREVRRPGSGANVLTF NA TRBV29-1 NA TRBJ2-6 21
TGTGCCAGCAGCCATGGGGGACTAGCGGGAGTAATTCAGTACTTC CASSHGGLAGVIQYF TRBD2 TRBV4-2 NA TRBJ2-4 15
TGTGCCAGCAGCCCACCCCCTGGCTCTGGAAACACCATATATTTT CASSPPPGSGNTIYF NA TRBV5-6 NA TRBJ1-3 15
TGTGCCAGCAGTTCCGCGGGAGGTCAGAGAGATACGCAGTATTTT CASSSAGGQRDTQYF TRBD2 TRBV27 NA TRBJ2-3 15
TGTGCCAGCTCACCAGGCGCGGTCTCCATATATTTT CASSPGAVSIYF NA TRBV18 few TRBJ1-3 12
TGTGCCAGCGGGGGGAACGGTGAAGCTTTCTTT CASGGNGEAFF NA TRBV5-8 once TRBJ1-1 11
TGTGCCAGCAGCTTGGCCTTCGGCACCGGGGAGCTGTTTTTT CASSLAFGTGELFF NA TRBV5-6 NA TRBJ2-2 14
TGTGCCAGCAGCTTAGAACAGAGGGCAGAGACCCAGTACTTC CASSLEQRAETQYF NA TRBV11-2 few TRBJ2-5 14
TGTGCCAGCAGTTACGGGGGCAGGCGGGAAGATACGCAGTATTTT CASSYGGRREDTQYF NA TRBV6-5 medium-sized TRBJ2-3 15
TGTGCCAGCAGCCCCCGACTAGCGGATAGCACAGATACGCAGTATTTT CASSPRLADSTDTQYF TRBD2 TRBV7-8 few TRBJ2-3 16
TGTGCCAGTAGTGCCAGCGGGGCCAACACCGGGGAGCTGTTTTTT CASSASGANTGELFF TRBD2 TRBV19 few TRBJ2-2 15
TGTGCCAGCGGAATACCGGGACAGGGGGCCGGCGAGCAGTACTTC CASGIPGQGAGEQYF TRBD1 TRBV27 NA TRBJ2-7 15
TGTGCCACCAGCAGAGATGGGTCTTGGGCCAACGTCCTGACTTTC CATSRDGSWANVLTF NA TRBV15 NA TRBJ2-6 15
TGTGCCTGGAGCGGGCCTAATCAGCCCCAGCATTTT CAWSGPNQPQHF NA TRBV30 NA TRBJ1-5 12
TGTGCCAGTAGTGTGACTAGCGGGAGCCTTGATGAGCAGTTCTTC CASSVTSGSLDEQFF TRBD2 TRBV19 large TRBJ2-1 15
TGTGCCAGCAGCTCAGGGTGGGAGACCCAGTACTTC CASSSGWETQYF NA TRBV13 NA TRBJ2-5 12
TGTGCCAGCAGTTCCCTCTATGGCTACACCTTC CASSSLYGYTF NA TRBV6-2/TRBV6-3 few TRBJ1-2 11